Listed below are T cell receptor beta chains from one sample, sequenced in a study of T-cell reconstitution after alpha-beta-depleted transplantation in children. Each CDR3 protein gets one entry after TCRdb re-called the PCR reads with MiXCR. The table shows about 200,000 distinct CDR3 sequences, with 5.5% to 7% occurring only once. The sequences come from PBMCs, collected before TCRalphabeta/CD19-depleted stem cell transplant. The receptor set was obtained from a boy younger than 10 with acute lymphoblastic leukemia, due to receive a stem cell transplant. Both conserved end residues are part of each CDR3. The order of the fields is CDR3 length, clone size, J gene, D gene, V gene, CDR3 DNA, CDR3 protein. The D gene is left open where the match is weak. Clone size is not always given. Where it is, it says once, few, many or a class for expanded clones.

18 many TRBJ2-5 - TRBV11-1 TGTGCCAGCAGCTCCTGGGGGAAGCCGCGGGCTGCCCCAGAGACCCAGTACTTC CASSSWGKPRAAPETQYF
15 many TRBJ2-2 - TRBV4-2 TGTGCCAGCAGCCAATTAAACAGTTTCACCGGGGAGCTGTTTTTT CASSQLNSFTGELFF
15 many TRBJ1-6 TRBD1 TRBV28 TGTGCCAGCAGTATGCTGACAGGGGGCGGTTCACCCCTCCACTTT CASSMLTGGGSPLHF
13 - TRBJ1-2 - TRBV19 TGTGCCAGTGCTCGGGACCTACTTTATGGCTACACCTTC CASARDLLYGYTF
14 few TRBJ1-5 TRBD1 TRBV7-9 TGTGCCACCACAGGGGGACAGGGTGATCAGCCCCAGCATTTT CATTGGQGDQPQHF
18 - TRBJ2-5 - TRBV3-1 TGTGCCAGCAGCCGCGGGGGCGGAACTGGGGGCGGAGGAGAGACCCAGTACTTC CASSRGGGTGGGGETQYF
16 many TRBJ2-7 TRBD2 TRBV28 TGTGCCAGCAGCTGGGGAGCGGGGGGAAGTCCCTACGAGCAGTACTTC CASSWGAGGSPYEQYF
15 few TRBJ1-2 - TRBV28 TGTGCCAGCAGCGGTACAGGATCCACTGGCTATGGCTACACCTTC CASSGTGSTGYGYTF
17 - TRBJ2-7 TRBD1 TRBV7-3 TGTGCCAGCAGCTTAGGTTCCCGGGACAGGAGTTTCTACGAGCAGTACTTC CASSLGSRDRSFYEQYF
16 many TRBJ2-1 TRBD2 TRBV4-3 TGCGCCAGCAGCCAAGGGGTAGCGGGAGTCTCAAATGAGCAGTTCTTC CASSQGVAGVSNEQFF
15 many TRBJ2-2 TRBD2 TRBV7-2 TGTGCCAGCAGCTCTAGCGGGATAGGAGCCGGGGAGCTGTTTTTT CASSSSGIGAGELFF
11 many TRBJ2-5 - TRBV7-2 TGTGCCAGCAGCTTAGTTAAGACCCAGTACTTC CASSLVKTQYF
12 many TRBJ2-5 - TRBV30 TGTGCCTGGAGGACCGGAGGCGAGACCCAGTACTTC CAWRTGGETQYF
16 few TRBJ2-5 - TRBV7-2 TGTGCCAGCAGCTTATTCGGTCAGGGAGGTGGCGAGACCCAGTACTTC CASSLFGQGGGETQYF
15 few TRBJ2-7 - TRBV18 TGTGCCAGCTCACCTGGGGGAGGAAACTCCTACGAGCAGTACTTC CASSPGGGNSYEQYF
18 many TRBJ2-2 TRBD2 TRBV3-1 TGTGCCAGCAGCAAACTGAGTCTAGCGGGAGCGAACACCGGGGAGCTGTTTTTT CASSKLSLAGANTGELFF
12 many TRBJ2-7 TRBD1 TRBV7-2 TGTGCCAGCGGAGGACAGGGGGGCGAGCAGTACTTC CASGGQGGEQYF